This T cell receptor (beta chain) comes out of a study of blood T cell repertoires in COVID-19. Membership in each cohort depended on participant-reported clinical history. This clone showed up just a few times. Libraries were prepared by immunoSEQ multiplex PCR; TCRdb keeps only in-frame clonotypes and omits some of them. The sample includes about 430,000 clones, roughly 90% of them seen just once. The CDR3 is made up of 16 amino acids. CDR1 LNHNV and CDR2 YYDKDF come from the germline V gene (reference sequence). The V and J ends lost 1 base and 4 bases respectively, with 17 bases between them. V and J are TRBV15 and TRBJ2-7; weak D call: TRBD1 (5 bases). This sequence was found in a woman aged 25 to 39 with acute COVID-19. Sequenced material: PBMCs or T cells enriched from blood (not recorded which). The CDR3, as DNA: TGTGCCACCAGCAGAGGCCTCACCGGCAGGGTGTACGAGCAGTACTTC. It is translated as CATSRGLTGRVYEQYF. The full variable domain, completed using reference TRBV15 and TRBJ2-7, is DAMVIQNPRYQVTQFGKPVTLSCSQTLNHNVMYWYQQKSSQAPKLLFHYYDKDFNNEADTPDNFQSRRPNTSFCFLDIRSPGLGDTAMYLCATSRGLTGRVYEQYFGPGTRLTVT.